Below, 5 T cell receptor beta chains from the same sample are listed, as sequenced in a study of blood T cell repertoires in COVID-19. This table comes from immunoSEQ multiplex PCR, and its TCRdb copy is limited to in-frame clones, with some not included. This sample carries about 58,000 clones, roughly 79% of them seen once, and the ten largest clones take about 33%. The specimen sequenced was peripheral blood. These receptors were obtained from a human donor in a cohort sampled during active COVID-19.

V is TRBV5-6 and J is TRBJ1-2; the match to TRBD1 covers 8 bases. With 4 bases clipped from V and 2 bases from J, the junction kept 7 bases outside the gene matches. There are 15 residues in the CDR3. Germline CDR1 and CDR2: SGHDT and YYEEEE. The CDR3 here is CASSAAGGLNYGYTF. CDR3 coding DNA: TGTGCCAGCAGCGCTGCAGGGGGCCTAAACTATGGCTACACCTTC. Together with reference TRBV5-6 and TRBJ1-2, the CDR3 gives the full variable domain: DAGVTQSPTHLIKTRGQQVTLRCSPKSGHDTVSWYQQALGQGPQFIFQYYEEEERQRGNFPDRFSGHQFPNYSSELNVNALLLGDSALYLCASSAAGGLNYGYTFGSGTRLTVV.

CDR3 nucleotides: TGTGCCAGCAGCCCCGGGCGGGCCAACACCGGGGAGCTGTTTTTT. This codes for CASSPGRANTGELFF. The V and J genes are TRBV7-9 and TRBJ2-2; the D gene is possibly TRBD2 (5 bases). V lost 5 bases and J 2 bases, leaving 12 bases between the germline ends. CDR1 and CDR2 from the germline V gene are SEHNR and FQNEAQ (reference sequence). CDR3 size: 15 residues.

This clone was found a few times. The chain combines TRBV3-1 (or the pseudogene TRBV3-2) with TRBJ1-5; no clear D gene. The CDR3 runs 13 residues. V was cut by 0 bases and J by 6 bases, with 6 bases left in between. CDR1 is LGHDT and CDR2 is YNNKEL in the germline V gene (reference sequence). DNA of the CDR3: TGTGCCAGCAGCCAAGATCTAATTCAGCCCCAGCATTTT. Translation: CASSQDLIQPQHF.

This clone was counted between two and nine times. The CDR3 DNA sequence: TGTGCCAGCAGCGATTTCCCCGGGACTAGCGCCAATGAGCAGTTCTTC. Protein: CASSDFPGTSANEQFF. The V and J genes are TRBV5-5 and TRBJ2-1, with 10 positions matching TRBD2. V lost 4 bases, J lost 6 bases, and 10 bases stayed unmatched. The CDR3 contains 16 residues. CDR1 SGHKS and CDR2 YYEKEE come from the germline V gene (reference sequence).

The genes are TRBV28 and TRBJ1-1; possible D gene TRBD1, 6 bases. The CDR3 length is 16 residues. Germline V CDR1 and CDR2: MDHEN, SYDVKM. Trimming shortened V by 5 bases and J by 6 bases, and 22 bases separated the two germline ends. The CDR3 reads CASSPQSQGLRPEAFF. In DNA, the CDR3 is TGTGCCAGCAGTCCCCAATCACAGGGCCTAAGACCTGAAGCTTTCTTT. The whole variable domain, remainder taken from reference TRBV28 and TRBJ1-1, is DVKVTQSSRYLVKRTGEKVFLECVQDMDHENMFWYRQDPGLGLRLIYFSYDVKMKEKGDIPEGYSVSREKKERFSLILESASTNQTSMYLCASSPQSQGLRPEAFFGQGTRLTVV.